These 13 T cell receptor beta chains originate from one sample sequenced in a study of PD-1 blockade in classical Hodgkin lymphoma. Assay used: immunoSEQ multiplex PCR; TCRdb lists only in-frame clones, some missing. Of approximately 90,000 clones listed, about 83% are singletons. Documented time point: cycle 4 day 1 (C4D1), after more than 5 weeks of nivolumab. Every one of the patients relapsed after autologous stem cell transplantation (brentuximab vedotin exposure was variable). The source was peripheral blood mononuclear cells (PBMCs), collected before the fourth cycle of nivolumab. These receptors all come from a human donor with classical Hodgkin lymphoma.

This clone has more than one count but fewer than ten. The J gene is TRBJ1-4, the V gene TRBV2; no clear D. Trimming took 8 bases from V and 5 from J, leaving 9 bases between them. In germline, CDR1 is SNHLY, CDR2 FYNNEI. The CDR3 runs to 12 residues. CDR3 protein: CASHRANEKLFF. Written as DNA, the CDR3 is TGTGCCAGCCACAGAGCAAATGAAAAACTGTTTTTT. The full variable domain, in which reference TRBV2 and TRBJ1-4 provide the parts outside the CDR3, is EPEVTQTPSHQVTQMGQEVILRCVPISNHLYFYWYRQILGQKVEFLVSFYNNEISEKSEIFDDQFSVERPDGSNFTLKIRSTKLEDSAMYFCASHRANEKLFFGSGTQLSVL.

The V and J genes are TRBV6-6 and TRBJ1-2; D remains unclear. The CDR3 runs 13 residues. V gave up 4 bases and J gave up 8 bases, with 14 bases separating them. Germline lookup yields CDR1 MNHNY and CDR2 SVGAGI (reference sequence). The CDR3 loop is CASSLEQTTGYTF. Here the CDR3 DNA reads TGTGCCAGCAGTTTGGAACAGACGACCGGCTACACCTTC.

In DNA, the CDR3 is TGTGCCAGCAGACCCGACGGTGTTACAAATGAAAAACTGTTTTTT. Protein sequence: CASRPDGVTNEKLFF. The V gene is TRBV28, the J gene TRBJ1-4; D remains ambiguous. The V end was cut by 6 bases, the J end by 5 bases, with 16 bases between. Germline lookup yields CDR1 MDHEN and CDR2 SYDVKM. The CDR3 is 15 residues long.

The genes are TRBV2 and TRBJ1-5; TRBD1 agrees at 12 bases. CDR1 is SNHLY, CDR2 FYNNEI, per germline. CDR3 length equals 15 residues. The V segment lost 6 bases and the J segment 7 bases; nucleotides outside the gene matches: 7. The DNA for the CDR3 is TGTGCCAGCAGGGGACAGGGGGCGTGGGGGCAGCCCCAGCATTTT. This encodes CASRGQGAWGQPQHF. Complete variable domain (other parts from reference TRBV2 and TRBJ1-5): EPEVTQTPSHQVTQMGQEVILRCVPISNHLYFYWYRQILGQKVEFLVSFYNNEISEKSEIFDDQFSVERPDGSNFTLKIRSTKLEDSAMYFCASRGQGAWGQPQHFGDGTRLSIL.

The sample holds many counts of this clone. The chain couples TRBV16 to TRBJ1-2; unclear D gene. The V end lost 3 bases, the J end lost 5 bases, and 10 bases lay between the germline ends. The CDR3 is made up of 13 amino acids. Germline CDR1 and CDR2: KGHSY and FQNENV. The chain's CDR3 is CASSHSDGYGYTF. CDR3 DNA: TGTGCCAGCAGCCATTCAGACGGATATGGCTACACCTTC.

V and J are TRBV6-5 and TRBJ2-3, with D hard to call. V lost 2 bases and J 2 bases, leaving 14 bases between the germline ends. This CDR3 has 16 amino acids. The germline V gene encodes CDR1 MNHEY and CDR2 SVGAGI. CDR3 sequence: CASSYRQRGATDTQYF. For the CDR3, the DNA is TGTGCCAGCAGTTACCGCCAACGCGGCGCCACAGATACGCAGTATTTT.

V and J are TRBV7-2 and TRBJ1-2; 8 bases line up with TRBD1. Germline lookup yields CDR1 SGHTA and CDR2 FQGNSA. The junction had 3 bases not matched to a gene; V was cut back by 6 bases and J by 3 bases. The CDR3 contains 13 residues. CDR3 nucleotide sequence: TGTGCCAGCAGAAACAGGGGGGACTATGGCTACACCTTC. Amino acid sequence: CASRNRGDYGYTF.

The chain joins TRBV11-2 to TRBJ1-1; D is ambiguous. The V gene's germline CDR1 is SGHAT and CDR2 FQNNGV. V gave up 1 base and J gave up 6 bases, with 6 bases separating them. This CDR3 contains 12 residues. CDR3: CASSLGGPEAFF. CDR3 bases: TGTGCCAGCAGCTTAGGGGGTCCTGAAGCTTTCTTT.

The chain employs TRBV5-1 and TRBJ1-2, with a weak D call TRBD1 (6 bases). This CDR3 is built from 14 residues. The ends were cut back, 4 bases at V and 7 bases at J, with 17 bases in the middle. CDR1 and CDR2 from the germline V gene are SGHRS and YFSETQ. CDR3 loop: CASSVGHEGGGYTF. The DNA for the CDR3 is TGCGCCAGCAGCGTGGGCCACGAGGGGGGTGGCTACACCTTC. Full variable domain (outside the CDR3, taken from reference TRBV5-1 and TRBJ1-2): KAGVTQTPRYLIKTRGQQVTLSCSPISGHRSVSWYQQTPGQGLQFLFEYFSETQRNKGNFPGRFSGRQFSNSRSEMNVSTLELGDSALYLCASSVGHEGGGYTFGSGTRLTVV.

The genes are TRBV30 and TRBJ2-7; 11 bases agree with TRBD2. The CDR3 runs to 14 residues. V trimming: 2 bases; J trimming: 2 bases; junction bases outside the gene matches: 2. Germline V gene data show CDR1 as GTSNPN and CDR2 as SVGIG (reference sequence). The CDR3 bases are TGTGCCTGGAGTCTTAGCGGGAGGGCCTACGAGCAGTACTTC. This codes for CAWSLSGRAYEQYF. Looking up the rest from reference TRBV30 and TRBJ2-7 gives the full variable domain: SQTIHQWPATLVQPVGSPLSLECTVEGTSNPNLYWYRQAAGRGLQLLFYSVGIGQISSEVPQNLSASRPQDRQFILSSKKLLLSDSGFYLCAWSLSGRAYEQYFGPGTRLTVT.

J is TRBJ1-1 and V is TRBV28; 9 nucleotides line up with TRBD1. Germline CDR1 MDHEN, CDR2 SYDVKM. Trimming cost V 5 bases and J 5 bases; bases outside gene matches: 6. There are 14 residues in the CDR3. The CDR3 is CASSKTGGFTEAFF. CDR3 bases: TGTGCCAGCAGTAAAACAGGGGGCTTTACTGAAGCTTTCTTT.

The CDR3 DNA is TGTGCCAGCAGCTTATCAAGCCTGAACTCTGGAAACACCATATATTTT. Translated: CASSLSSLNSGNTIYF. The gene calls are TRBV5-5 and TRBJ1-3, with D hard to call. CDR3 length equals 16 residues. The V end lost 2 bases, the J end lost 0 bases, and 12 bases lay between the germline ends. Germline values: CDR1 SGHKS, CDR2 YYEKEE (reference sequence).

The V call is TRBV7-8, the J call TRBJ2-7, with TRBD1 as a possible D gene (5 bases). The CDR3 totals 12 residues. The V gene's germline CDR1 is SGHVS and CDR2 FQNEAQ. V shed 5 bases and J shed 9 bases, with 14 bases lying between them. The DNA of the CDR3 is TGTGCCAGCAGCGACCGCGACAGCCGGCAGTACTTC. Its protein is CASSDRDSRQYF.